The subject of this entry is one TCR beta chain. How the authors handled the data: Estimated nucleated cell counts came from reference gene primer amplification. The repertoire was sequenced with immunoSEQ multiplex PCR; TCRdb's copy has only in-frame clones and lacks some. The V and J calls and clone size were taken over from that table, and D and trimming were inferred from the DNA. The table has about 59,000 clones, 80% to 95% seen once. This sample was included in a study of blood T cell repertoires in COVID-19. Study context: COVID-19 samples collected from the United States, Italy and Spain covered acute and convalescent phases. Sample material is recorded as cDNA or gDNA derived from T cells, B-cell-depleted T cells, or PBMCs.

J was trimmed by 7 bases and V by 6 bases; bases with no gene match: 5. Looked up from germline, CDR1 is MDHEN and CDR2 is SYDVKM. This CDR3 is 12 amino acids long. V and J are TRBV28 and TRBJ1-2; 7 bases agree with TRBD1. The receptor was isolated from an elderly man with acute or convalescent COVID-19. Source material: peripheral blood. The CDR3 sequence: CASRLGGGGYTF. In nucleotides, the CDR3 is TGTGCCAGCAGACTAGGGGGCGGTGGCTACACCTTC.